The rows below give T cell receptor beta chains drawn from one sample of a study of PD-1 blockade in classical Hodgkin lymphoma. Sequenced by immunoSEQ multiplex PCR; TCRdb stores in-frame clones only, minus some. The table has over 60,000 clones, 93% seen once. The sample was peripheral blood mononuclear cells (PBMCs). Receptors were obtained from a human donor with classical Hodgkin lymphoma. Both conserved end residues are part of each CDR3. Each record gives: J gene, V gene, clone size, D gene, CDR3 length, CDR3 protein, CDR3 DNA. D genes are given only for firm matches. Size is stated for part of the rows, as once, few or many counts, or as a class when the clone is expanded.

J: TRBJ2-6
V: TRBV6-4
size: .
D: .
length: 14
CDR3: CASRQTSGANVLTF
DNA: TGTGCCAGCAGACAGACCTCTGGGGCCAACGTCCTGACTTTC

J: TRBJ2-7
V: TRBV21-1
size: .
D: .
length: 17
CDR3: CASSKVRTGAGPYEQYF
DNA: TGTGCCAGCAGCAAAGTCAGAACAGGGGCAGGGCCCTACGAGCAGTACTTC

J: TRBJ1-2
V: TRBV7-8
size: few
D: .
length: 13
CDR3: CASSLRRDDGYTF
DNA: TGTGCCAGCAGCTTACGAAGGGATGACGGCTACACCTTC

J: TRBJ2-4
V: TRBV23-1
size: .
D: .
length: 17
CDR3: CASSQVRPDRAKNIQYF
DNA: TGCGCCAGCAGTCAAGTAAGGCCAGACAGGGCCAAAAACATTCAGTACTTC

J: TRBJ2-1
V: TRBV7-3
size: .
D: TRBD2
length: 15
CDR3: CASSLLGLASNEQFF
DNA: TGTGCCAGCAGCTTACTGGGACTAGCTAGCAATGAGCAGTTCTTC

J: TRBJ2-3
V: TRBV28
size: .
D: TRBD1
length: 17
CDR3: CASSLLQGAASTDTQYF
DNA: TGTGCCAGCAGTTTATTACAGGGGGCCGCAAGTACAGATACGCAGTATTTT

J: TRBJ2-1
V: TRBV5-1
size: .
D: .
length: 16
CDR3: CASSLFQGSLVNEQFF
DNA: TGCGCCAGCAGCTTGTTCCAGGGGTCCCTCGTCAATGAGCAGTTCTTC

J: TRBJ2-3
V: TRBV6-5
size: .
D: .
length: 14
CDR3: CASWSESSTDTQYF
DNA: TGTGCCAGCTGGAGCGAGTCTAGCACAGATACGCAGTATTTT

J: TRBJ2-2
V: TRBV5-5
size: .
D: TRBD2
length: 16
CDR3: CASSLASGNRPGELFF
DNA: TGTGCCAGCAGCTTGGCTAGCGGGAATCGCCCCGGGGAGCTGTTTTTT

J: TRBJ2-6
V: TRBV2
size: .
D: .
length: 18
CDR3: CASSGRTAYSSGANVLTF
DNA: TGTGCCAGCAGTGGTCGGACAGCCTACTCCTCTGGGGCCAACGTCCTGACTTTC

J: TRBJ2-5
V: TRBV4-3
size: .
D: .
length: 14
CDR3: CASSQEIHSETQYF
DNA: TGCGCCAGCAGCCAAGAAATTCATTCAGAGACCCAGTACTTC

J: TRBJ2-3
V: TRBV11-2
size: .
D: .
length: 15
CDR3: CASSDRGRLADTQYF
DNA: TGTGCCAGCTCCGACCGGGGACGTCTGGCAGATACGCAGTATTTT

J: TRBJ2-5
V: TRBV5-5
size: .
D: .
length: 13
CDR3: CASSRTFQETQYF
DNA: TGTGCCAGCAGCCGGACATTTCAAGAGACCCAGTACTTC

J: TRBJ1-3
V: TRBV29-1
size: .
D: .
length: 14
CDR3: CSVMRSSSGNTIYF
DNA: TGCAGCGTGATGAGGTCATCCTCTGGAAACACCATATATTTT

J: TRBJ2-1
V: TRBV5-1
size: .
D: .
length: 16
CDR3: CASSSQLRSSYNEQFF
DNA: TGCGCCAGCAGCTCTCAACTCCGGAGCTCCTACAATGAGCAGTTCTTC

J: TRBJ2-7
V: TRBV4-2
size: .
D: .
length: 16
CDR3: CASSQDWVSPAYEQYF
DNA: TGTGCCAGCAGCCAAGATTGGGTTAGCCCAGCCTACGAGCAGTACTTC

J: TRBJ1-4
V: TRBV2
size: .
D: TRBD1
length: 15
CDR3: CASRVTGVANEKLFF
DNA: TGTGCCAGCAGGGTTACAGGGGTTGCTAATGAAAAACTGTTTTTT

J: TRBJ1-5
V: TRBV7-2
size: .
D: .
length: 15
CDR3: CASSLGGYSNQPQHF
DNA: TGTGCCAGCAGCTTAGGTGGTTATAGCAATCAGCCCCAGCATTTT

J: TRBJ2-1
V: TRBV5-1
size: .
D: .
length: 13
CDR3: CASSRDWRNEQFF
DNA: TGCGCCAGCAGCCGGGACTGGAGAAATGAGCAGTTCTTC

J: TRBJ1-2
V: TRBV19
size: .
D: TRBD1
length: 15
CDR3: CASSLGTGAFYGYTF
DNA: TGTGCCAGTAGTCTGGGGACAGGGGCATTCTATGGCTACACCTTC